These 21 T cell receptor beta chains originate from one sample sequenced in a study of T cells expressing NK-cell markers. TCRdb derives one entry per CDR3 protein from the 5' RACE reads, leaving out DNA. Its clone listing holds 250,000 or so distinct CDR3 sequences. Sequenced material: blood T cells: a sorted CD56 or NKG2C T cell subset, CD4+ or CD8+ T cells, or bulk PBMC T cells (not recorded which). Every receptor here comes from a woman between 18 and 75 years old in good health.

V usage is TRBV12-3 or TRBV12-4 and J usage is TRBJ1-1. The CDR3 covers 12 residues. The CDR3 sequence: CASSPRQASGFF.

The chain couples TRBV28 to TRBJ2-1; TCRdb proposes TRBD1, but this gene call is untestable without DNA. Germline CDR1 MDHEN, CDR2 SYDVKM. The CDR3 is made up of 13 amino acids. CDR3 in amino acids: CASRGTAKGEQFF.

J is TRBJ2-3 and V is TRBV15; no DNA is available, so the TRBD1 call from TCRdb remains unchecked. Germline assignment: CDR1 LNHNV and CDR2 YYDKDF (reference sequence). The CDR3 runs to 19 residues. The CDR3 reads CATSRGLGRVGRGTDTQYF.

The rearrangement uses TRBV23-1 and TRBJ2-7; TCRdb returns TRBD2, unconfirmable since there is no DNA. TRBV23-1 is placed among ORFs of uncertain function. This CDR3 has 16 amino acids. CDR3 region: CASSPPGTSGTYEQYF.

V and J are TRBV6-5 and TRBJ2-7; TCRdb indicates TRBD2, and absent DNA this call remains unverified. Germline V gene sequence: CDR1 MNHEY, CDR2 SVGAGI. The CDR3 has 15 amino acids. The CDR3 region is CASSYGLAASYEQYF.

The CDR3 here is CSARTGVGTGELFF. The V call is TRBV20-1, the J call TRBJ2-2. Germline lookup yields CDR1 DFQATT and CDR2 SNEGSKA (reference sequence). The CDR3 covers 14 residues.

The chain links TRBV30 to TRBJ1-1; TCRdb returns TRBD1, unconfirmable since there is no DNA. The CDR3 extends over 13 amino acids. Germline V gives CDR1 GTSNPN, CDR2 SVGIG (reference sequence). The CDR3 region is CAWSGDTNTEAFF.

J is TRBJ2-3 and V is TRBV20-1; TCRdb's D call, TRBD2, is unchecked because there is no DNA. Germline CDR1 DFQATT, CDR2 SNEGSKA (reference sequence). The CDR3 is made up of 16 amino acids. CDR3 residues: CSARVSSGGYTDTQYF.

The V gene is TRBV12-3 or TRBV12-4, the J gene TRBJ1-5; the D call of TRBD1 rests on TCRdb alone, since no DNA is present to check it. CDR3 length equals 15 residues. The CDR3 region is CASSLATGGIQPQHF.

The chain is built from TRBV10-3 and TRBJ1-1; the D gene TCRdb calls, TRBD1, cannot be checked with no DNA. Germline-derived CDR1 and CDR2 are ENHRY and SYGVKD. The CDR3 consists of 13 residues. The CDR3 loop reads CAISPGQPSEAFF.

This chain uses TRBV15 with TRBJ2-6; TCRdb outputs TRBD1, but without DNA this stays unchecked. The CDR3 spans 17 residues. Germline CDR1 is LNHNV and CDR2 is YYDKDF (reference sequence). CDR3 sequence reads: CATSRVGTHSGANVLTF.

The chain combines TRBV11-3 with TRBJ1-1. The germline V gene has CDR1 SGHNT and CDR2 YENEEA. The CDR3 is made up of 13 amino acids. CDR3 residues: CASSLEPNTEAFF.

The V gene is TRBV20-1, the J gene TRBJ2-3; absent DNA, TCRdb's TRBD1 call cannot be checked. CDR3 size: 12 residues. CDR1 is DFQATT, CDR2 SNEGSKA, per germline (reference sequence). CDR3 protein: CSASTGPRGQYF.

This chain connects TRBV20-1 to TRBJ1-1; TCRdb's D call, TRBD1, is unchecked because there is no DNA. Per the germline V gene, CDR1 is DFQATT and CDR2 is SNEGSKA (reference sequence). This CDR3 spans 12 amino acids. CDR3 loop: CSARRTGTEAFF.

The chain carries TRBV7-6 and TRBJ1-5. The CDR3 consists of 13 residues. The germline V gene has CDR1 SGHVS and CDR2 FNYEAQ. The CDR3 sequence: CASSLSVGQPQHF.

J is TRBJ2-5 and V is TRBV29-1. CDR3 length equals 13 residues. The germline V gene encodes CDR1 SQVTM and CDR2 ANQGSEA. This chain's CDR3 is CSVESTTLGTQYF. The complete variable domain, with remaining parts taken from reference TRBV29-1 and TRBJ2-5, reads SAVISQKPSRDICQRGTSLTIQCQVDSQVTMMFWYRQQPGQSLTLIATANQGSEATYESGFVIDKFPISRPNLTFSTLTVSNMSPEDSSIYLCSVESTTLGTQYFGPGTRLLVL.

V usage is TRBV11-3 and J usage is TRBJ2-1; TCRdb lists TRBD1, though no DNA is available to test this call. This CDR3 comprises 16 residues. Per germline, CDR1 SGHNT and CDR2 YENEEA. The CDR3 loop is CASSLGGTGSYNEQFF.

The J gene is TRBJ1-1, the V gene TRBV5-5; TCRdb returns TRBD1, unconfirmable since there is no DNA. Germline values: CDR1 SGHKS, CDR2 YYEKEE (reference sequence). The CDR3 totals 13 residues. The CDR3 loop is CASSHRVPPEAFF.

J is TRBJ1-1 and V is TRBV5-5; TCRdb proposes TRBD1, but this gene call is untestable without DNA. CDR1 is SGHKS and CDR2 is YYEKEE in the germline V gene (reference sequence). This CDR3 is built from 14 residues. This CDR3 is CASNRQGWGTEAFF. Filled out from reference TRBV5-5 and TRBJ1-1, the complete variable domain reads DAGVTQSPTHLIKTRGQQVTLRCSPISGHKSVSWYQQVLGQGPQFIFQYYEKEERGRGNFPDRFSARQFPNYSSELNVNALLLGDSALYLCASNRQGWGTEAFFGQGTRLTVV.

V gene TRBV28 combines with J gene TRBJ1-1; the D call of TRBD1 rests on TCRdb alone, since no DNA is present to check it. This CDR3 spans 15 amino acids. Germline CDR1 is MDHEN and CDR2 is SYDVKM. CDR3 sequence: CASSPPSAGSDEAFF.

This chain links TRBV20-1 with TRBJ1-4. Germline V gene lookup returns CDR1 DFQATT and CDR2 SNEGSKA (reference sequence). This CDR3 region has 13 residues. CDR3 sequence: CSVRRYGNEKLFF.